This TCR beta chain was observed in a study of molecular identifiers for immune sequencing clone quantification. Study-wide results and caveats: Clones above 20 RNA copies held over 97% of effector molecules, under 1% in naive cells.

V was clipped by 4 bases and J by 8 bases; unmatched bases: 5. The CDR3 sequence is 14 residues long. Per the germline V gene, CDR1 is MGHRA and CDR2 is YSYEKL. Source material for naive CD8 libraries was about 19,000 to 1,100,000 sorted cells, with 10%, 30% or 50% RNA. In the sort, naive CD8 T cells were defined as CD8+CD4-CCR7+CD45RA+. This clonotype has ten or more counts. Its antigen is not known. TCRdb independently ran MiXCR on the PCR reads; one entry per CDR3 protein. The table shows about half a million distinct CDR3 sequences, with roughly 25% occurring only once. Sequenced: naive CD8+ T cells from blood, with Jurkat cell RNA spiked in. Subset specified: FACS-sorted CD8+CD4-CCR7+CD45RA+ naive T cells. The sequence was collected from a human donor in good health. Some libraries in this study had Jurkat cell RNA spiked in. This chain links TRBV4-1 with TRBJ2-1; 10 positions match TRBD1. The CDR3 reads CASSLRQGAHEQFF. CDR3 sequence (DNA): TGCGCCAGCAGCCTGAGACAGGGGGCACATGAGCAGTTCTTC.